What follows is one T cell receptor beta chain and its context. This specimen comes from a study of T cell responses to AZD1222 COVID-19 vaccine. Measured with immunoSEQ multiplex PCR; TCRdb has only the in-frame clones, and not every one. The sample holds 140,000 to 150,000 clones, roughly 87% seen once. V was clipped by 6 bases and J by 2 bases, with 11 bases between them. The germline V gene has CDR1 LNHDA and CDR2 SQIVND (reference sequence). This CDR3 has 14 residues. The gene calls are TRBV19 and TRBJ2-1; D is possibly TRBD1 or TRBD2 (6 bases each). This TCR was recovered from an adult who received the MenACWY meningococcal vaccine as a control. Source: peripheral blood, taken 28 days after the second dose of the MenACWY control vaccine. For the CDR3, the DNA is TGTGCCAGTAGCTGGGGGGCTCCCTACAATGAGCAGTTCTTC. Translated: CASSWGAPYNEQFF.